The 28 T cell receptor beta chains listed next were all sequenced from one sample in a study of blood T cells in healthy people across ages. Then a second PCR, running roughly 7 to 12 cycles, was carried out with a sample-barcoded 5' primer and a J-beta primer mix. TCRdb used MiXCR to reprocess the 5' RACE reads, holding one entry per CDR3 protein. The sample records just over 800,000 distinct CDR3 sequences, around 62% being singletons. Sequencing was done on a sample of blood. The receptors come from a man aged 25-40 years in good health.

The rearrangement joins TRBV12-3 or TRBV12-4 to TRBJ2-1; TRBD2 matches at 15 bases. V trimming: 3 bases; J trimming: 5 bases; junction bases outside the gene matches: 8. CDR3 length: 18 residues. As DNA, the CDR3 is TGTGCCAGCAGTTTCGACGGACTAGCGGGGGGGCTTAACAATGAGCAGTTCTTC. Amino acid sequence: CASSFDGLAGGLNNEQFF.

The chain is built from TRBV9 and TRBJ2-5, with a tentative D call TRBD1 (6 bases). The ends were cut back, 4 bases at V and 1 base at J, with 17 bases in the middle. The CDR3 length is 16 residues. Germline V gene sequence: CDR1 SGDLS, CDR2 YYNGEE. The chain's CDR3 is CASSHRTEGPQETQYF. The CDR3 nucleotides are TGTGCCAGCAGCCACAGGACAGAAGGACCCCAAGAGACCCAGTACTTC.

This clonotype was counted only a few times. The rearrangement uses TRBV5-1 and TRBJ1-2; D unclear. V was pared by 0 bases and J by 0 bases, with 9 bases between. CDR3 length equals 15 residues. From germline, CDR1 is SGHRS and CDR2 YFSETQ. CDR3 sequence reads: CASSLAGSANYGYTF. DNA of the CDR3: TGCGCCAGCAGCTTGGCGGGATCAGCTAACTATGGCTACACCTTC.

The rearrangement uses TRBV4-3 and TRBJ1-4; D possibly corresponds to TRBD1 (6 bases). V was cut by 2 bases and J by 8 bases, with 12 bases left in between. CDR1 and CDR2 from the germline V gene are LGHNA and YSLEER. The CDR3 loop spans 14 amino acids. The CDR3 region is CASSQLQGLEKLFF. CDR3 DNA: TGCGCCAGCAGCCAACTACAGGGCCTCGAAAAACTGTTTTTT.

A remark on this clonotype: With a much larger clone just one base away, this may be a read error. The J gene is TRBJ2-7, the V gene TRBV20-1, with 10 bases matching TRBD1. Trimming removed 3 bases from V and 0 bases from J; junction bases left unmatched: 5. The germline V gene has CDR1 DFQATT and CDR2 SNEGSKA (reference sequence). The CDR3 covers 15 residues. The CDR3 DNA follows: TGCAGTGCTAGGACGGACAGGGGGAGCTCCTACGAGCAGTACTTC. Translation: CSARTDRGSSYEQYF.

This chain joins TRBV27 and TRBJ1-4; D unresolved. This CDR3 contains 13 residues. Per germline, CDR1 MNHEY and CDR2 SMNVEV (reference sequence). V was pared by 4 bases and J by 3 bases, with 6 bases between. CDR3 DNA sequence: TGTGCCAGCAGTTGGGGATCTAATGAAAAACTGTTTTTT. This gives the protein CASSWGSNEKLFF.

The CDR3 is CASTRGWAVDGETQYF. CDR3 bases: TGTGCCAGCACTCGAGGGTGGGCGGTCGACGGAGAGACCCAGTACTTC. The rearrangement links TRBV11-1 to TRBJ2-5; D may be TRBD2 (5 bases). V was shortened by 7 bases and J by 4 bases, with 22 bases between the two germline ends. CDR1 is SGHAT, CDR2 FQDESV, per germline (reference sequence). The CDR3 is 16 residues long.

CDR3 protein: CASSFLGTDTYEQYF. The CDR3 DNA reads as TGTGCCAGCAGTTTCCTTGGGACAGACACCTACGAGCAGTACTTC. The chain is built from TRBV12-3 or TRBV12-4 and TRBJ2-4, with 7 bases lining up with TRBD1. TRBJ2-7 explains the end of the DNA better; the J call may be wrong. The CDR3 is 15 amino acids.

The CDR3 loop is CASSFRSRADTQYF. The CDR3 DNA sequence: TGTGCCAGCAGTTTCCGCTCTAGGGCAGATACGCAGTATTTT. The chain uses TRBV7-2 and TRBJ2-3, with D uncertain. The CDR3 spans 14 residues. The germline CDR1 and CDR2 sequences are SGHTA and FQGNSA. Trimming left V 6 bases short and J 4 bases short, with 14 bases between.

This sequence joins TRBV6-1 and TRBJ2-7; D not certain. The CDR3 length is 16 residues. Germline CDR1 is MNHNS and CDR2 is SASEGT. Trimming pared 1 base from V and 0 bases from J, leaving 13 bases between. CDR3 protein: CASSEDTYVVSYEQYF. The CDR3 nucleotides read TGTGCCAGCAGTGAAGACACCTACGTCGTCTCCTACGAGCAGTACTTC.

This clonotype has a count of ten or more. The V gene is TRBV7-9, the J gene TRBJ2-6; D is unresolved. V dropped 3 bases and J dropped 4 bases, with 13 bases sitting between them. The CDR3 consists of 16 residues. CDR1 SEHNR and CDR2 FQNEAQ come from the germline V gene (reference sequence). The CDR3 DNA follows: TGTGCCAGCAGCTTCCCCTTGGGGTCCGGGGCCAACGTCCTGACTTTC. Its protein product is CASSFPLGSGANVLTF. Based on the CDR3 plus reference TRBV7-9 and TRBJ2-6, the full variable domain is DTGVSQNPRHKITKRGQNVTFRCDPISEHNRLYWYRQTLGQGPEFLTYFQNEAQLEKSRLLSDRFSAERPKGSFSTLEIQRTEQGDSAMYLCASSFPLGSGANVLTFGAGSRLTVL.

This chain connects TRBV7-2 to TRBJ2-1, with D perhaps TRBD1 or TRBD2 (5 bases each). This CDR3 contains 14 residues. V lost 5 bases and J 4 bases, leaving 12 bases between the germline ends. Germline-derived CDR1 and CDR2 are SGHTA and FQGNSA. The CDR3 DNA follows: TGTGCCAGCAGCCTAACGGGGCTTTACAATGAGCAGTTCTTC. Protein product: CASSLTGLYNEQFF.

The sample holds a few counts of this clonotype. This chain links TRBV6-2 or TRBV6-3 with TRBJ2-3; D not resolved. V was cut by 7 bases and J by 4 bases, with 9 bases left in between. This CDR3 spans 12 amino acids. Germline CDR1 is MNHEY and CDR2 is SVGEGT. CDR3 protein: CASTSRADTQYF. CDR3 bases: TGTGCCAGCACCTCACGCGCAGATACGCAGTATTTT.

The rearrangement links TRBV15 to TRBJ1-2; D unresolved. Looked up from germline, CDR1 is LNHNV and CDR2 is YYDKDF (reference sequence). Deletions cut 3 bases from V and 7 bases from J, with 12 bases between. This CDR3 region has 13 residues. The CDR3 spells CATSSHLMGGYTF. CDR3 nucleotide sequence: TGTGCCACCAGCAGTCACCTAATGGGTGGCTACACCTTC.

The gene calls are TRBV7-3 and TRBJ2-3; tentative D call: TRBD2 (5 bases). CDR3 length: 17 residues. V lost 0 bases and J 1 base, leaving 14 bases between the germline ends. The germline gives CDR1 SGHTA, CDR2 FQGTGA. The CDR3 loop reads CASSLTFSASGTDTQYF. CDR3 sequence (DNA): TGTGCCAGCAGCTTAACGTTTAGCGCCTCGGGCACAGATACGCAGTATTTT.

The chain has TRBV20-1 and TRBJ1-1; no clear D gene. The CDR3 length is 13 residues. Germline loops: CDR1 DFQATT, CDR2 SNEGSKA (reference sequence). V was clipped by 6 bases and J by 4 bases, with 15 bases between them. The CDR3 region is CSAEGPRGTEAFF. The CDR3 DNA reads TGCAGTGCCGAAGGACCGCGGGGCACTGAAGCTTTCTTT.

The chain uses TRBV28 and TRBJ2-1, with D tentatively TRBD1 (5 bases). CDR1 is MDHEN and CDR2 is SYDVKM in the germline V gene. CDR3 length: 13 amino acids. The ends were cut back, 6 bases at V and 0 bases at J, with 6 bases in the middle. The chain's CDR3 is CASRDTSYNEQFF. CDR3 coding DNA: TGTGCCAGCAGGGACACCTCCTACAATGAGCAGTTCTTC.

The rearrangement joins TRBV28 to TRBJ2-1, with 8 nucleotides matching TRBD2. Losses at the gene ends were 9 bases for V and 11 bases for J; bases not matched to a gene: 24. This CDR3 has 17 residues. Germline V gene sequence: CDR1 MDHEN, CDR2 SYDVKM. CDR3 DNA sequence: TGTGCCAGTAGTACCCCTCGGGGCGGGGGGCCTACAATGAAGCAGTTCTTC. Protein: CASSTPRGGGPTMKQFF.

This clonotype was seen a single time. The rearrangement joins TRBV4-3 to TRBJ2-5; 7 bases are a match to TRBD1. Losses at the gene ends were 1 base for V and 3 bases for J; bases not matched to a gene: 2. Germline V lookup: CDR1 LGHNA, CDR2 YSLEER. The CDR3 spans 14 residues. The CDR3 spells CASSQVGTEETQYF. DNA for the CDR3: TGCGCCAGCAGCCAAGTTGGGACAGAAGAGACCCAGTACTTC.

The V and J genes are TRBV27 and TRBJ1-6; 11 positions match TRBD1. Germline V gene lookup returns CDR1 MNHEY and CDR2 SMNVEV (reference sequence). There are 14 residues in the CDR3. J was trimmed by 9 bases and V by 5 bases; bases with no gene match: 3. The CDR3, as DNA: TGTGCCAGCAGTGGGGGGACAGGGGGTTCACCCCTCCACTTT. This sequence encodes CASSGGTGGSPLHF.

The gene calls are TRBV6-6 and TRBJ1-2; no clear D gene. The CDR3 runs to 13 residues. Germline CDR1 MNHNY, CDR2 SVGAGI (reference sequence). V lost 2 bases and J 3 bases, leaving 7 bases between the germline ends. The CDR3 DNA reads TGTGCCAGCAGTTACGAGATCCACTATGGCTACACCTTC. As protein: CASSYEIHYGYTF.

The V gene is TRBV7-3, the J gene TRBJ2-1, with TRBD2 as a possible D gene (6 bases). Trimming pared 5 bases from V and 11 bases from J, leaving 16 bases between. This CDR3 spans 13 amino acids. Germline values: CDR1 SGHTA, CDR2 FQGTGA. The CDR3 spells CASSLGFGGKQFF. In nucleotides, the CDR3 is TGTGCCAGCAGCCTAGGGTTTGGGGGGAAGCAGTTCTTC.

The V call is TRBV7-2, the J call TRBJ1-5; possibly TRBD1 for D (5 bases). The length of the CDR3 is 13 residues. Looked up from germline, CDR1 is SGHTA and CDR2 is FQGNSA. Deletions cut 5 bases from V and 9 bases from J, with 14 bases between. CDR3 amino acids: CASSPGQRLPQHF. In nucleotides, the CDR3 is TGTGCCAGCAGCCCGGGGCAGCGGCTGCCCCAGCATTTT.

Note on this clonotype: One junction end does not reproduce the germline sequence, and a read error may be involved. J is TRBJ2-5 and V is TRBV7-7; TRBD2 aligns across 8 bases. Germline lookup yields CDR1 SSHAT and CDR2 FNYEAQ (reference sequence). The CDR3 covers 13 residues. The CDR3 sequence is CASSLGLEETQYF. The CDR3 DNA reads as TGTGCTAGCAGCTTGGGACTAGAAGAGACCCAGTACTTC.

The V call is TRBV7-9, the J call TRBJ2-3; a weak D match, TRBD2 (6 bases). CDR3 size: 14 residues. The V end was cut by 4 bases, the J end by 8 bases, with 16 bases between. Germline V gives CDR1 SEHNR, CDR2 FQNEAQ (reference sequence). CDR3 protein: CASSWGESSSTQYF. The CDR3 DNA follows: TGTGCCAGCAGCTGGGGGGAGAGCAGCTCTACGCAGTATTTT.

The chain recombines TRBV4-2 with TRBJ2-7, with a tentative D call TRBD1 (5 bases). The CDR3 is made up of 15 amino acids. The V gene's germline CDR1 is LGHNA and CDR2 YNFKEQ. V lost 0 bases to trimming and J lost 2 bases, with 11 bases between them. In DNA form, the CDR3 reads TGTGCCAGCAGCCAAGATCCCCAGGGTGCCTACGAGCAGTACTTC. Residues: CASSQDPQGAYEQYF.

DNA for the CDR3: TGTGCCAGCACCCCCGGGCGTTTCCCTCGAGCTTTCTTT. Translating gives CASTPGRFPRAFF. The rearrangement joins TRBV28 to TRBJ1-1, with unresolved D. The V gene's germline CDR1 is MDHEN and CDR2 SYDVKM. The germline V and J ends were trimmed by 7 bases and 10 bases, with 19 bases remaining between them. The CDR3 runs 13 residues.

Concerning this clonotype itself: This clone may be a read error of a much larger clone one base away. This chain links TRBV6-1 with TRBJ2-4; D unclear. Germline assignment: CDR1 MNHNS and CDR2 SASEGT. V lost 1 base and J 15 bases, leaving 19 bases between the germline ends. The CDR3 has 14 amino acids. CDR3 in DNA: TGTGCCAGCAGTGAAGACATCAACTCCTACGAGCGGTACTTC. The encoded protein is CASSEDINSYERYF.